This entry lists 27 T cell receptor beta chains sequenced from one sample in a study of CD8 T cells in Susac syndrome. Reverse transcription of about 0.45 to 1 ug RNA was performed with random hexamers. TCRdb reprocessed the immunoSEQ multiplex PCR reads via MiXCR and lists one record per CDR3 protein. The data show some 120,000 distinct CDR3 sequences, about 95% seen once. The sequencing input was CD4+ T cells from PBMCs. The receptors shown here come from a human donor in good health.

In its sample, this clonotype was seen once. The chain has TRBV3-1 and TRBJ2-5; 7 positions match TRBD1. V dropped 4 bases and J dropped 1; count of bases not matched to a gene: 9. Germline lookup yields CDR1 LGHDT and CDR2 YNNKEL (reference sequence). This CDR3 comprises 16 residues. CDR3 nucleotides: TGTGCCAGCAGCCGAGGCACAGGGGAGTTCCAAGAGACCCAGTACTTC. It translates to CASSRGTGEFQETQYF.

V usage is TRBV5-7 and J usage is TRBJ2-6, with 7 bases aligning to TRBD1. TRBV5-7 is identified as an open reading frame with a role that is uncertain. This CDR3 is built from 15 residues. V shed 3 bases, J shed 2 bases, and the junction held 2 bases outside the gene matches. The CDR3 loop reads CASSSRGPGANVLTF. CDR3 nucleotide sequence: TGTGCCAGCAGCTCAAGGGGGCCTGGGGCCAACGTCCTGACTTTC.

This clonotype was counted only a few times. V and J are TRBV6-1 and TRBJ2-6; D uncertain. CDR1 MNHNS and CDR2 SASEGT come from the germline V gene. The CDR3 consists of 13 residues. The V gene lost 10 bases and the J gene lost 3 bases, with 10 bases spanning the gap. The CDR3 DNA reads TGTGCCACCCGGGTTGGTGGGGCCAACGTCCTGACTTTC. Encoded protein: CATRVGGANVLTF.

The genes are TRBV3-1 and TRBJ2-7; D not resolved. CDR3 length: 12 residues. V dropped 8 bases and J dropped 1 base, with 9 bases sitting between them. Germline V CDR1 and CDR2: LGHDT, YNNKEL (reference sequence). The CDR3 DNA sequence: TGTGCCAGCTCACCTGGATCCTACGAGCAGTACTTC. Amino acids: CASSPGSYEQYF.

J is TRBJ2-5 and V is TRBV4-2; TRBD2 agrees at 12 bases. This CDR3 contains 15 residues. Trimming at V came to 5 bases and at J to 4 bases, leaving 5 bases not matched to a gene. Germline CDR1 and CDR2: LGHNA and YNFKEQ. DNA for the CDR3: TGTGCCAGCAGCGACCCGGGACTAGCGGGAGAGACCCAGTACTTC. Translated: CASSDPGLAGETQYF.

The genes are TRBV5-1 and TRBJ2-7; D not resolved. The CDR3 spans 15 residues. V lost 1 base, J lost 0 bases, and 11 bases lay in between. Germline CDR1 reads SGHRS; CDR2 reads YFSETQ. CDR3 nucleotides: TGCGCCAGCAGCTTGCTTACAGAGAGCTCCTACGAGCAGTACTTC. Its protein product is CASSLLTESSYEQYF.

The chain combines TRBV29-1 with TRBJ2-1; 8 bases map to TRBD2. V gave up 1 base and J gave up 13 bases; unmatched junction bases: 3. The CDR3 spans 11 residues. Germline V gene data show CDR1 as SQVTM and CDR2 as ANQGSEA. The CDR3 DNA sequence: TGCAGCGTTGAAGTCGCGGGGGGACAGTTCTTC. Translating gives CSVEVAGGQFF.

The V gene is TRBV6-5, the J gene TRBJ2-7; the match to TRBD1 covers 12 bases. This CDR3 is 13 amino acids long. The ends lost 11 bases at V and 5 bases at J; junction bases unmatched: 7. Germline V CDR1 and CDR2: MNHEY, SVGAGI. CDR3 in amino acids: CAAGTGGFHEQYF. The CDR3 coding sequence is TGTGCCGCCGGGACAGGGGGCTTCCACGAGCAGTACTTC.

The chain carries TRBV7-2 and TRBJ2-3; D unresolved. Per germline, CDR1 SGHTA and CDR2 FQGNSA. The CDR3 is 15 amino acids. Between the trimmed V and J ends, which lost 5 bases and 2 bases, there was a span of 14 bases. The CDR3 coding sequence is TGTGCCAGCAGCCCCTCCACGCACCTCACAGATACGCAGTATTTT. Translation: CASSPSTHLTDTQYF.

The V gene is TRBV23-1, the J gene TRBJ2-1; 7 bases agree with TRBD2. TRBV23-1 carries the ORF label, with uncertain function. The CDR3 contains 16 residues. The V segment lost 7 bases and the J segment 0 bases; nucleotides outside the gene matches: 9. For the CDR3, the DNA is TGCGCCAGCACCTTCAGGCGGGGGAGCTCCTACAATGAGCAGTTCTTC. Amino acid sequence: CASTFRRGSSYNEQFF.

The V call is TRBV24-1, the J call TRBJ2-7; D remains ambiguous. The CDR3 has 11 amino acids. Between the trimmed V and J ends, which lost 3 bases and 4 bases, there was a span of 3 bases. The germline V gene encodes CDR1 KGHDR and CDR2 SFDVKD. CDR3 in amino acids: CATSDAYEQYF. CDR3 in DNA: TGTGCCACCAGTGATGCGTACGAGCAGTACTTC.

The chain uses TRBV2 and TRBJ2-2, with D possibly matching TRBD1 (6 bases). Trimming pared 5 bases from V and 5 bases from J, leaving 12 bases between. The CDR3 consists of 14 residues. Germline CDR1 and CDR2: SNHLY and FYNNEI. DNA of the CDR3: TGTGCCAGCAGTCTCACAGGGCTAACCGGGGAGCTGTTTTTT. Translating gives CASSLTGLTGELFF.

This clonotype occurred once. The chain joins TRBV20-1 to TRBJ2-7; 7 bases line up with TRBD1. CDR1 is DFQATT and CDR2 is SNEGSKA in the germline V gene (reference sequence). The J segment lost 6 bases and the V segment lost 3 bases, leaving 14 bases of the junction unmatched. CDR3 length equals 15 residues. The CDR3 DNA follows: TGCAGTGCTAGGGCTAACAGGGGTGATCGGGGCGAGCAGTACTTC. It codes for CSARANRGDRGEQYF.

The chain has TRBV3-1 and TRBJ2-5; D is tentatively TRBD1 or TRBD2 (6 bases each). Germline CDR1 reads LGHDT; CDR2 reads YNNKEL (reference sequence). V was trimmed by 3 bases and J by 1 base, leaving 15 bases between them. This CDR3 is built from 16 residues. The CDR3 nucleotides read TGTGCCAGCAGCCAGTTTAAGGGGGGAGTCCAAGAGACCCAGTACTTC. Translating gives CASSQFKGGVQETQYF.

This clonotype was picked up one time. The J gene is TRBJ2-1, the V gene TRBV3-1; D is uncertain. With 7 bases removed from V and 8 bases from J, the gap between germline ends came to 9 bases. CDR1 and CDR2 from the germline V gene are LGHDT and YNNKEL (reference sequence). The length of the CDR3 is 11 residues. The CDR3 here is CASTIRDEQFF. CDR3 nucleotides: TGTGCCAGCACCATAAGGGATGAGCAGTTCTTC.

The gene calls are TRBV7-2 and TRBJ2-3, with D maybe TRBD2 (5 bases). The ends were cut back, 7 bases at V and 1 base at J, with 15 bases in the middle. The CDR3 loop spans 15 amino acids. Germline V gene data show CDR1 as SGHTA and CDR2 as FQGNSA. For the CDR3, the DNA is TGTGCCAGCACCTCACGCGGGTCTCGCACAGATACGCAGTATTTT. Translation: CASTSRGSRTDTQYF.

This rearrangement joins TRBV20-1 to TRBJ2-7, with D uncertain. Germline CDR1 is DFQATT and CDR2 is SNEGSKA (reference sequence). The CDR3 is 11 amino acids. The ends were cut back, 5 bases at V and 3 bases at J, with 8 bases in the middle. The CDR3 spells CSAPAGYEQYF. CDR3 in DNA: TGCAGTGCTCCCGCTGGCTACGAGCAGTACTTC.

The chain uses TRBV6-6 and TRBJ1-3; no firm D call. V gave up 0 bases and J gave up 2 bases, with 5 bases separating them. This CDR3 has 14 amino acids. Per the germline V gene, CDR1 is MNHNY and CDR2 is SVGAGI (reference sequence). The DNA for the CDR3 is TGTGCCAGCAGTTACTCGCATACTGGAAACACCATATATTTT. This encodes CASSYSHTGNTIYF.

This chain uses TRBV24-1 with TRBJ2-7, with 8 positions matching TRBD1. Germline V CDR1 and CDR2: KGHDR, SFDVKD. There are 16 residues in the CDR3. The J segment lost 6 bases and the V segment lost 4 bases, leaving 13 bases of the junction unmatched. This CDR3 reads CATSDAGQGKRVEQYF. The CDR3 nucleotides are TGTGCCACCAGTGACGCCGGACAGGGAAAACGGGTCGAGCAGTACTTC.

This clonotype came up once. This chain connects TRBV28 to TRBJ2-7; D is perhaps TRBD1 (8 bases). The CDR3 runs to 14 residues. V was pared by 11 bases and J by 4 bases, with 21 bases between. Germline-derived CDR1 and CDR2 are MDHEN and SYDVKM. The CDR3 spells CASRGAGGRYEQYF. The CDR3, as DNA: TGTGCCTCCCGGGGGGCAGGGGGCAGGTACGAGCAGTACTTC.

CDR3 bases: TGCGCCAGCAGCTTGTCTACAGGGGTCCACGAGCAGTACTTC. It specifies CASSLSTGVHEQYF. The rearrangement uses TRBV5-1 and TRBJ2-7, with 7 bases that match TRBD1. The CDR3 consists of 14 residues. V dropped 1 base and J dropped 5; count of bases not matched to a gene: 6. The germline V gene encodes CDR1 SGHRS and CDR2 YFSETQ.

The chain links TRBV5-5 to TRBJ1-1; tentative D call: TRBD1 (5 bases). Trimming stripped 2 bases from V and 11 bases from J, with 22 bases between. The CDR3 totals 15 residues. CDR1 and CDR2 from the germline V gene are SGHKS and YYEKEE (reference sequence). The CDR3 spells CASSFSGTAAPDAFF. The CDR3 DNA reads as TGTGCCAGCAGCTTTTCCGGGACGGCGGCTCCAGATGCTTTCTTT. Drawing the rest from reference TRBV5-5 and TRBJ1-1, the complete variable domain is DAGVTQSPTHLIKTRGQQVTLRCSPISGHKSVSWYQQVLGQGPQFIFQYYEKEERGRGNFPDRFSARQFPNYSSELNVNALLLGDSALYLCASSFSGTAAPDAFFGQGTRLTVV.

The rearrangement uses TRBV18 and TRBJ2-7; the D gene is possibly TRBD2 (6 bases). V was clipped by 2 bases and J by 2 bases, with 16 bases between them. CDR1 is KGHSH and CDR2 is LQKENI in the germline V gene. The CDR3 extends over 16 amino acids. The CDR3 is CASSPKIGGNTYEQYF. CDR3 DNA: TGTGCCAGCTCACCAAAGATCGGCGGGAATACCTACGAGCAGTACTTC. Full variable domain (rest looked up from reference TRBV18 and TRBJ2-7): NAGVMQNPRHLVRRRGQEARLRCSPMKGHSHVYWYRQLPEEGLKFMVYLQKENIIDESGMPKERFSAEFPKEGPSILRIQQVVRGDSAAYFCASSPKIGGNTYEQYFGPGTRLTVT.

This chain's CDR3 is CASRVVGQETYEQYF. In DNA form, the CDR3 reads TGCGCCAGCAGGGTTGTGGGACAGGAGACCTACGAGCAGTACTTC. J is TRBJ2-7 and V is TRBV5-1; 8 bases align to TRBD1. V shed 5 bases and J 2 bases; nucleotides not matched to a gene: 9. The CDR3 extends over 15 amino acids. Germline V lookup: CDR1 SGHRS, CDR2 YFSETQ.

This chain uses TRBV5-1 with TRBJ2-2, with 9 positions matching TRBD1. Germline V gives CDR1 SGHRS, CDR2 YFSETQ. The trim removed 4 bases at V and 0 bases at J, leaving 4 bases unmatched. The CDR3 spans 16 residues. The CDR3 coding sequence is TGCGCCAGCAGCGATTACAGGGGGCCGAACACCGGGGAGCTGTTTTTT. This translates into CASSDYRGPNTGELFF.

The rearrangement joins TRBV28 to TRBJ2-7; D is possibly TRBD1 or TRBD2 (5 bases each). The CDR3 consists of 15 residues. Deletions cut 4 bases from V and 3 bases from J, with 16 bases between. Germline-derived CDR1 and CDR2 are MDHEN and SYDVKM. In DNA form, the CDR3 reads TGTGCCAGCAGTTCCGCAGGGCGAGCGGACTACGAGCAGTACTTC. It translates to CASSSAGRADYEQYF.

This clonotype was detected once. This chain uses TRBV30 with TRBJ2-1; tentatively, D is TRBD2 (5 bases). CDR1 is GTSNPN and CDR2 is SVGIG in the germline V gene (reference sequence). The CDR3 loop spans 11 amino acids. Trimming pared 0 bases from V and 13 bases from J, leaving 10 bases between. The CDR3 DNA is TGTGCCTGGAGTGTCCGCGGGCAACAGTTCTTC. Translating it yields CAWSVRGQQFF.